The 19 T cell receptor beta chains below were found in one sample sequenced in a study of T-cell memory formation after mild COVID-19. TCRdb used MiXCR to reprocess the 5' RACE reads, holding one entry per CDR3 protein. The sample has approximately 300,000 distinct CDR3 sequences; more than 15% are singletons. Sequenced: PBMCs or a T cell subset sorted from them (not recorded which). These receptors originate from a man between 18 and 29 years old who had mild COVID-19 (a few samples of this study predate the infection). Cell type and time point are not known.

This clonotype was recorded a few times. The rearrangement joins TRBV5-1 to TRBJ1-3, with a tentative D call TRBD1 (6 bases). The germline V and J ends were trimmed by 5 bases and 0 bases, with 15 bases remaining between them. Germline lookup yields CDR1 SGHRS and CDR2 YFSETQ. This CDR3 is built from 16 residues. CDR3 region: CASSLLPGDSGNTIYF. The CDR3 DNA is TGCGCCAGCAGTTTACTCCCAGGGGACTCTGGAAACACCATATATTTT.

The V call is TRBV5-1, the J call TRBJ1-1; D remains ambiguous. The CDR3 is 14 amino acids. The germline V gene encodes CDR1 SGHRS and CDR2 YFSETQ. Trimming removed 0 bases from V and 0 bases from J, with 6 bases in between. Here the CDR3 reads CASSLGTMNTEAFF. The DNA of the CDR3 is TGCGCCAGCAGCTTGGGTACGATGAACACTGAAGCTTTCTTT. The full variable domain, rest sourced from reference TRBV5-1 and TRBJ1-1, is KAGVTQTPRYLIKTRGQQVTLSCSPISGHRSVSWYQQTPGQGLQFLFEYFSETQRNKGNFPGRFSGRQFSNSRSEMNVSTLELGDSALYLCASSLGTMNTEAFFGQGTRLTVV.

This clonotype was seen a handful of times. CDR3 DNA: TGTGCCAGCAGTTACTCCGGACGGCACTATGGCTACACCTTC. Translating it yields CASSYSGRHYGYTF. The genes are TRBV6-5 and TRBJ1-2, with D uncertain. Per germline, CDR1 MNHEY and CDR2 SVGAGI. V dropped 0 bases and J dropped 3 bases, with 8 bases sitting between them. CDR3 size: 14 residues.

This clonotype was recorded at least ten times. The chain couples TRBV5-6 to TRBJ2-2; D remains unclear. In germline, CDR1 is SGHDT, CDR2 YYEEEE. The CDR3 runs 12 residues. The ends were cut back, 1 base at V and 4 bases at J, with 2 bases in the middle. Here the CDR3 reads CASSLSTGELFF. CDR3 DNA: TGTGCCAGCAGCTTGAGCACCGGGGAGCTGTTTTTT.

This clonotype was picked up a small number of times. The CDR3 protein is CASSLPGARGRTDTQYF. The DNA for the CDR3 is TGTGCCAGCAGCTTACCCGGCGCCAGGGGGCGAACAGATACGCAGTATTTT. This chain links TRBV11-2 with TRBJ2-3; TRBD1 aligns across 8 bases. The J segment lost 3 bases and the V segment lost 2 bases, leaving 10 bases of the junction unmatched. Germline CDR1 and CDR2: SGHAT and FQNNGV. The CDR3 loop spans 17 amino acids.

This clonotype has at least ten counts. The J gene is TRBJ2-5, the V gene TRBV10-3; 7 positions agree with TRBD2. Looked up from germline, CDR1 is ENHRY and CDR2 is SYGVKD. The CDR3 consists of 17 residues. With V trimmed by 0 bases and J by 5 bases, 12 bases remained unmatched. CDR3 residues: CAISESGTGGEGETQYF. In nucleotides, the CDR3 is TGTGCCATCAGTGAGTCCGGGACGGGAGGCGAAGGGGAGACCCAGTACTTC.

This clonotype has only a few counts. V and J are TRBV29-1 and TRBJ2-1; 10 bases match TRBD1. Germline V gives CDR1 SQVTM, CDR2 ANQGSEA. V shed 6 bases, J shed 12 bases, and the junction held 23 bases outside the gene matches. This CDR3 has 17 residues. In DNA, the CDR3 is TGCAGCGTAGGGACAGGGGCTCCCGCCGGTATAAGAGGGCGGCAGTTCTTC. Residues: CSVGTGAPAGIRGRQFF.

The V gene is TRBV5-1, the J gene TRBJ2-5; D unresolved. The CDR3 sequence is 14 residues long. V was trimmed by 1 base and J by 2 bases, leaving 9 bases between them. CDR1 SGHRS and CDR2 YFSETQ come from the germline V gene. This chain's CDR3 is CASSLILSQETQYF. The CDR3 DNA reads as TGCGCCAGCAGCTTGATTTTGAGTCAAGAGACCCAGTACTTC.

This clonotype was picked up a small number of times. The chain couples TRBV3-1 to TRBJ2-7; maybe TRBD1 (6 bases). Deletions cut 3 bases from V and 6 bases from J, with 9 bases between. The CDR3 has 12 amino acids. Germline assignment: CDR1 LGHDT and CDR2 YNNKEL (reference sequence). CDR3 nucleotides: TGTGCCAGCAGCCAGGACAGATCCGAGCAGTACTTC. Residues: CASSQDRSEQYF.

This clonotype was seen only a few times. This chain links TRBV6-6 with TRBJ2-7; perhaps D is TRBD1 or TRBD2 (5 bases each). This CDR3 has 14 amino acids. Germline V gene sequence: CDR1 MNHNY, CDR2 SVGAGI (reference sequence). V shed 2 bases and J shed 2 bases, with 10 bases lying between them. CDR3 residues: CASSYGRGTYEQYF. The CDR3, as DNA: TGTGCCAGCAGTTACGGTCGGGGCACCTACGAGCAGTACTTC.

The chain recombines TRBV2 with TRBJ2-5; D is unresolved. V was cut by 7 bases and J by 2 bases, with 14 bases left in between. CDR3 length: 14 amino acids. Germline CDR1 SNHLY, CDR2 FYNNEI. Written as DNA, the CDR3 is TGTGCCAGCACCGAAAGGAATGGGCAAGAGACCCAGTACTTC. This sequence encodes CASTERNGQETQYF. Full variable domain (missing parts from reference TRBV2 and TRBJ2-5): EPEVTQTPSHQVTQMGQEVILRCVPISNHLYFYWYRQILGQKVEFLVSFYNNEISEKSEIFDDQFSVERPDGSNFTLKIRSTKLEDSAMYFCASTERNGQETQYFGPGTRLLVL.

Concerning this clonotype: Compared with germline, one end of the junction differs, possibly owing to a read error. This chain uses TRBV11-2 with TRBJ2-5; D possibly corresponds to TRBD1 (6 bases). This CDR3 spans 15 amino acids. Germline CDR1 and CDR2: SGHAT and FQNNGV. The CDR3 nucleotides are TGTGCCAGCAGCGTAGACAGGACCCGAGGGGAGACCCAGTACTTC. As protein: CASSVDRTRGETQYF.

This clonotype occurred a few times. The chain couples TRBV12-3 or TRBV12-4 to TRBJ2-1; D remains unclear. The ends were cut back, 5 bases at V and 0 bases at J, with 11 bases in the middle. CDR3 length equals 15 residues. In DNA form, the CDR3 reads TGTGCCAGCAGTCCCAAGGTGAGCTCCTACAATGAGCAGTTCTTC. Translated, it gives CASSPKVSSYNEQFF.

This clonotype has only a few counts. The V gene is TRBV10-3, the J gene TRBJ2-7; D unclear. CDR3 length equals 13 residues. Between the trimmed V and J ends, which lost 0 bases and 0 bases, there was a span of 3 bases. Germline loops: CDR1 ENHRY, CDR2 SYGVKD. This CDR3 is CAISESISYEQYF. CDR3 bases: TGTGCCATCAGTGAGTCGATCTCCTACGAGCAGTACTTC.

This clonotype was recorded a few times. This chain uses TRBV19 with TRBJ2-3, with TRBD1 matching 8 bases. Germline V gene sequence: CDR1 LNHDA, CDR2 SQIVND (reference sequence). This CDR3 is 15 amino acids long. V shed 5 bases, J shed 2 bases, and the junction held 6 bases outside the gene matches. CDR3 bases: TGTGCCAGTAGTGAGGGGCAGGGGGCCACAGATACGCAGTATTTT. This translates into CASSEGQGATDTQYF.

The DNA of the CDR3 is TGTGCCAGCAGCGCGCAGGGGGCCGAGACCCAGTACTTC. This translates into CASSAQGAETQYF. This chain uses TRBV7-2 with TRBJ2-5; 8 bases are shared with TRBD1. With V trimmed by 5 bases and J by 5 bases, 4 bases remained unmatched. This CDR3 spans 13 amino acids. Germline CDR1 is SGHTA and CDR2 is FQGNSA.

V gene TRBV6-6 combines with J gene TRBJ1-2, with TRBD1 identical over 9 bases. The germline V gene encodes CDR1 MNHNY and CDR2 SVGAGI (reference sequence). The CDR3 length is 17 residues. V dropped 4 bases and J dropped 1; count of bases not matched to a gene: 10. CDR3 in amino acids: CASSSTTTGGRNYGYTF. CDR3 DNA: TGTGCCAGCAGTTCTACCACGACAGGGGGTCGTAACTATGGCTACACCTTC.

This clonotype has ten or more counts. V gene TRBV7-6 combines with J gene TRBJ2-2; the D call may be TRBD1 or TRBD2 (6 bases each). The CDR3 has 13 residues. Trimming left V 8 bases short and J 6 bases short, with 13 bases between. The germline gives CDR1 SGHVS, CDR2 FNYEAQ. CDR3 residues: CASGGQNSGELFF. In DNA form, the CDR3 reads TGTGCCAGCGGGGGGCAAAACTCCGGGGAGCTGTTTTTT.

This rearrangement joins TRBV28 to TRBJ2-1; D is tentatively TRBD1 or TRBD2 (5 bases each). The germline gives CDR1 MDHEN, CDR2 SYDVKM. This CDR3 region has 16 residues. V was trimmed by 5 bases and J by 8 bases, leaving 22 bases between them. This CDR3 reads CASSPLGDDKGDEQFF. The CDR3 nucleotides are TGTGCCAGCAGTCCCTTGGGGGACGACAAAGGCGATGAGCAGTTCTTC.